The 21 T cell receptor beta chains presented below share a single source sample, sequenced in a study of cytomegalovirus exposure and HLA in healthy donors. The PCR ran on 60 Vbeta and 13 Jbeta primers. Libraries were prepared by immunoSEQ multiplex PCR; TCRdb keeps only in-frame clonotypes and omits some of them. Of more than 95,000 clones in the sample, over 60% were seen once. Source material: PBMCs. All receptors come from a middle-aged woman in good health and CMV-seropositive.

The chain employs TRBV7-2 and TRBJ1-1; possible D gene TRBD1, 5 bases. This CDR3 region has 17 residues. V was trimmed by 2 bases and J by 1 base, leaving 17 bases between them. Germline V gene lookup returns CDR1 SGHTA and CDR2 FQGNSA. CDR3 sequence (DNA): TGTGCCAGCAGCTTAAATCTAGTGGGTAGGGGGAACACTGAAGCTTTCTTT. This translates into CASSLNLVGRGNTEAFF.

V gene TRBV7-2 combines with J gene TRBJ2-1, with TRBD2 matching 7 bases. The junction had 6 bases not matched to a gene; V was cut back by 1 base and J by 3 bases. Germline CDR1 SGHTA, CDR2 FQGNSA. The CDR3 consists of 16 residues. The CDR3 reads CASSLGPSGLYNEQFF. The CDR3 DNA is TGTGCCAGCAGCTTAGGGCCTAGCGGACTCTACAATGAGCAGTTCTTC. Combining the CDR3 with reference TRBV7-2 and TRBJ2-1 gives the whole variable domain GAGVSQSPSNKVTEKGKDVELRCDPISGHTALYWYRQSLGQGLEFLIYFQGNSAPDKSGLPSDRFSAERTGGSVSTLTIQRTQQEDSAVYLCASSLGPSGLYNEQFFGPGTRLTVL.

The V call is TRBV7-8, the J call TRBJ1-3; 8 bases fit TRBD1. Germline values: CDR1 SGHVS, CDR2 FQNEAQ. The junction had 2 bases not matched to a gene; V was cut back by 2 bases and J by 5 bases. The CDR3 length is 14 residues. The CDR3 protein is CASSLQGARNTIYF. The DNA for the CDR3 is TGTGCCAGCAGCTTACAGGGGGCGCGAAACACCATATATTTT.

This clone was detected only a few times. The V gene is TRBV4-2, the J gene TRBJ2-5; 10 positions agree with TRBD1. The CDR3 has 15 residues. Trimming at V came to 1 base and at J to 11 bases, leaving 10 bases not matched to a gene. CDR1 and CDR2 (germline): LGHNA, YNFKEQ. The CDR3 DNA is TGTGCCAGCAGCCAAGGCGGGACAGGGGACTGGGAGCAGTACTTC. Amino acid sequence: CASSQGGTGDWEQYF.

This clone was counted a few times. The chain has TRBV28 and TRBJ1-2, with 10 bases lining up with TRBD1. The CDR3 extends over 15 amino acids. V gave up 4 bases and J gave up 6 bases; unmatched junction bases: 8. Per germline, CDR1 MDHEN and CDR2 SYDVKM. The CDR3 DNA reads TGTGCCAGCAGTTCTTCCGGGACAGGGGAAGATGGCTACACCTTC. Its translation is CASSSSGTGEDGYTF.

The chain carries TRBV18 and TRBJ1-2; D uncertain. Germline CDR1 reads KGHSH; CDR2 reads LQKENI. This CDR3 has 14 residues. V was pared by 3 bases and J by 6 bases, with 14 bases between. CDR3 bases: TGTGCCAGCTCACCTCGGGGTCCGCGGGATGGCTACACCTTC. This codes for CASSPRGPRDGYTF.

The chain combines TRBV6-5 with TRBJ2-7, with a tentative D call TRBD2 (7 bases). This CDR3 has 15 residues. The V gene lost 0 bases and the J gene lost 7 bases, with 16 bases spanning the gap. Germline assignment: CDR1 MNHEY and CDR2 SVGAGI. DNA for the CDR3: TGTGCCAGCAGTTACTCCTTTCGGGGGGCGGGAGAGCAGTACTTC. It is translated as CASSYSFRGAGEQYF.

The V call is TRBV6-1, the J call TRBJ1-6; no definite D call. The CDR3 has 12 amino acids. Germline loops: CDR1 MNHNS, CDR2 SASEGT. Between the trimmed V and J ends, which lost 7 bases and 9 bases, there was a span of 10 bases. This chain's CDR3 is CASTQTGSPLHF. The CDR3 DNA is TGTGCCAGCACCCAAACGGGTTCACCCCTCCACTTT.

This clone came up a few times. J is TRBJ2-2 and V is TRBV6-5; D is unresolved. Trimming pared 10 bases from V and 1 base from J, leaving 10 bases between. The CDR3 consists of 13 residues. CDR1 is MNHEY and CDR2 is SVGAGI in the germline V gene. This chain's CDR3 is CAISNGNTGELFF. CDR3 bases: TGTGCCATCTCTAATGGGAACACCGGGGAGCTGTTTTTT.

The V call is TRBV19, the J call TRBJ1-2; D might be TRBD1 (5 bases). Germline CDR1 is LNHDA and CDR2 is SQIVND (reference sequence). The CDR3 loop spans 12 amino acids. The ends were cut back, 10 bases at V and 8 bases at J, with 17 bases in the middle. The CDR3 loop is CATSPGRGGYTF. CDR3 nucleotide sequence: TGTGCCACCTCCCCAGGGCGGGGAGGCTACACCTTC.

The J gene is TRBJ1-1, the V gene TRBV2; D is ambiguous. V was cut by 7 bases and J by 0 bases, with 9 bases left in between. The germline V gene has CDR1 SNHLY and CDR2 FYNNEI. The CDR3 is made up of 13 amino acids. The CDR3 DNA follows: TGTGCCAGCACCGTCACAGTGAACACTGAAGCTTTCTTT. It is translated as CASTVTVNTEAFF.

For this clone: The conserved phenylalanine or tryptophan is not found at the CDR3 terminus, so this likely reflects a read error. The chain carries TRBV27 and TRBJ1-2; 8 nucleotides align to TRBD1. The V gene's germline CDR1 is MNHEY and CDR2 SMNVEV (reference sequence). After removal of 4 bases from V and 8 bases from J, the junction contained 6 bases not matched to a gene. CDR3 length: 13 residues. CDR3: CASSSRTGLGYTL. The CDR3 DNA follows: TGTGCCAGCAGTTCCCGGACAGGGTTAGGCTACACCCTC.

This chain connects TRBV7-3 to TRBJ2-3, with 10 bases aligning to TRBD2. The ends lost 4 bases at V and 3 bases at J; junction bases unmatched: 4. CDR3 length: 15 amino acids. Per the germline V gene, CDR1 is SGHTA and CDR2 is FQGTGA. The chain's CDR3 is CASSSGTSVTDTQYF. The DNA for the CDR3 is TGTGCCAGCAGCTCCGGGACTAGCGTAACAGATACGCAGTATTTT.

The rearrangement uses TRBV14 and TRBJ2-2, with 9 bases aligning to TRBD1. CDR1 and CDR2 from the germline V gene are SGHDN and FVKESK. The V segment lost 4 bases and the J segment 6 bases; nucleotides outside the gene matches: 9. The CDR3 loop spans 16 amino acids. The CDR3, as DNA: TGTGCCAGCAGCCCTCATCCGGGACAGGGACCCGGGGAGCTGTTTTTT. It translates to CASSPHPGQGPGELFF.

Concerning this clone: One end of the junction does not line up with germline, which may come from a read error. This sequence joins TRBV7-7 and TRBJ2-5, with 10 bases identical to TRBD1. In germline, CDR1 is SSHAT, CDR2 FNYEAQ (reference sequence). This CDR3 has 13 residues. CDR3 amino acids: CASSPDRGQTQYF. The CDR3 region has the DNA TGTGCTAGCAGCCCCGACAGGGGGCAGACCCAGTACTTC.

The rearrangement links TRBV28 to TRBJ1-5, with TRBD1 matching over 7 bases. The CDR3 spans 14 residues. J gave up 0 bases and V 10 bases, and 6 bases lay outside the gene matches. Per germline, CDR1 MDHEN and CDR2 SYDVKM. This CDR3 reads CAITGADSNQPQHF. The CDR3 bases are TGTGCCATTACAGGGGCAGATAGCAATCAGCCCCAGCATTTT.

V is TRBV5-1 and J is TRBJ2-3; tentatively, D is TRBD2 (5 bases). V gave up 4 bases and J gave up 4 bases, with 13 bases separating them. The V gene's germline CDR1 is SGHRS and CDR2 YFSETQ. This CDR3 has 14 residues. CDR3 region: CASSGSGRSDTQYF. DNA for the CDR3: TGCGCCAGCAGCGGAAGCGGTAGGTCAGATACGCAGTATTTT. The whole variable domain, filled in from reference TRBV5-1 and TRBJ2-3, reads KAGVTQTPRYLIKTRGQQVTLSCSPISGHRSVSWYQQTPGQGLQFLFEYFSETQRNKGNFPGRFSGRQFSNSRSEMNVSTLELGDSALYLCASSGSGRSDTQYFGPGTRLTVL.

The J gene is TRBJ1-1, the V gene TRBV20-1; D unclear. Trimming cost V 4 bases and J 4 bases, with 7 bases left between them. Germline V CDR1 and CDR2: DFQATT, SNEGSKA (reference sequence). This CDR3 comprises 11 residues. The CDR3 nucleotides are TGCAGTGCTACAGGTGTCACTGAAGCTTTCTTT. Translation: CSATGVTEAFF.

The table lists this clone with a few counts. The chain uses TRBV4-2 and TRBJ2-3, with 9 nucleotides matching TRBD2. This CDR3 is built from 15 residues. From germline, CDR1 is LGHNA and CDR2 YNFKEQ. Trimming at V came to 3 bases and at J to 0 bases, leaving 1 base not matched to a gene. The CDR3 sequence: CASSQREGSTDTQYF. Here the CDR3 DNA reads TGTGCCAGCAGCCAGCGGGAGGGTAGCACAGATACGCAGTATTTT.

This chain joins TRBV7-9 and TRBJ1-1; D unresolved. The V end was cut by 8 bases, the J end by 5 bases, with 15 bases between. CDR1 is SEHNR, CDR2 FQNEAQ, per germline (reference sequence). This CDR3 is built from 13 residues. DNA for the CDR3: TGTGCCAGCCGACCTGGAGGGCGGACTGAAGCTTTCTTT. Translation gives CASRPGGRTEAFF.

V usage is TRBV5-4 and J usage is TRBJ2-5, with TRBD2 identical over 7 bases. The germline V gene has CDR1 SGHNT and CDR2 YYREEE (reference sequence). CDR3 length: 15 amino acids. Losses at the gene ends were 4 bases for V and 6 bases for J; bases not matched to a gene: 12. The CDR3, as DNA: TGTGCCAGCAGCGGGGGGGACCCGGTTTGGAAGACCCAGTACTTC. Translating it yields CASSGGDPVWKTQYF.